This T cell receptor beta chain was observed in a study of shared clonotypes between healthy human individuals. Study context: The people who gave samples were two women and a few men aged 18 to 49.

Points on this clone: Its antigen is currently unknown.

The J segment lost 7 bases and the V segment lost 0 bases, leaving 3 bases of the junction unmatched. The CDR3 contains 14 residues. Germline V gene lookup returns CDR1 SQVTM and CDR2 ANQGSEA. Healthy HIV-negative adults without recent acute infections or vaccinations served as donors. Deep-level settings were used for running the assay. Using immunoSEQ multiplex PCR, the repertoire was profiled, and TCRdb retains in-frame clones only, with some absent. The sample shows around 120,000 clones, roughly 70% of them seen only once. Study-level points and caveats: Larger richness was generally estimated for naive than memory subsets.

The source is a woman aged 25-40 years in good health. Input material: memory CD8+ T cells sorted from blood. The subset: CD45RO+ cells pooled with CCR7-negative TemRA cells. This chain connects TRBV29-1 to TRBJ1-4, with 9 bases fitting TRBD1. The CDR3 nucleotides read TGCAGCGTTGAAGACACAGGGGGCTCTGAAAAACTGTTTTTT. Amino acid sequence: CSVEDTGGSEKLFF. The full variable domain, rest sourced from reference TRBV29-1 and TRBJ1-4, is SAVISQKPSRDICQRGTSLTIQCQVDSQVTMMFWYRQQPGQSLTLIATANQGSEATYESGFVIDKFPISRPNLTFSTLTVSNMSPEDSSIYLCSVEDTGGSEKLFFGSGTQLSVL.